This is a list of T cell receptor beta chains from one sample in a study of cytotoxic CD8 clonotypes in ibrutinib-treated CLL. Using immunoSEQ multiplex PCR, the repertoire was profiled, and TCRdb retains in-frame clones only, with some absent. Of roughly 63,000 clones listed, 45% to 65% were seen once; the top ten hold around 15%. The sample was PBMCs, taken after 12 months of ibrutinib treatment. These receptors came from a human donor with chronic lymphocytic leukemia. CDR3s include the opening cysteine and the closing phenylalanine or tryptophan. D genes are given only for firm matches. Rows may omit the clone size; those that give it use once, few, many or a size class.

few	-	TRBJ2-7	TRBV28	TGTGCCAGCAGAAGACTCCGGGGGCTCTACGAGCAGTACTTC	CASRRLRGLYEQYF
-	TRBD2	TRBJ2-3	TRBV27	TGTGCCAGCAGTTTATCGCTAGCGGGGGGGCCCGCAGATACGCAGTATTTT	CASSLSLAGGPADTQYF
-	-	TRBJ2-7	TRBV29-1	TGCAGCGTTGTGGCGAGCTCCTACGAGCAGTACTTC	CSVVASSYEQYF
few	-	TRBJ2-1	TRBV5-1	TGCGCCAGCAGCTTAAAGGCAGAGCAGTTCTTC	CASSLKAEQFF
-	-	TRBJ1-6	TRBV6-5	TGTGCCAGCAGTTACTCTTCTAAGGGGATTAATTCACCCCTCCACTTT	CASSYSSKGINSPLHF
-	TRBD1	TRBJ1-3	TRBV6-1	TGTGCCAGCAGGCCGGGACAGAGAAACACCATATATTTT	CASRPGQRNTIYF
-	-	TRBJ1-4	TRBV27	TGTGCCAGCAGTTACCGGCAGGGGACTGAAAAACTGTTTTTT	CASSYRQGTEKLFF
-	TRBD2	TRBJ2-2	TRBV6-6	TGTGCCAGCAGTTACCCCAGCGGGAGGGCCTCCGGGGAGCTGTTTTTT	CASSYPSGRASGELFF
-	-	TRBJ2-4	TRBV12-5	TGTGCTAGTGGTTTATCTGCGCGGTCCGCCAAAAACATTCAGTACTTC	CASGLSARSAKNIQYF
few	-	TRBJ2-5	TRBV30	TGTGCCTGGAGTGTCTTCGGACGTGTGCAAGAGACCCAGTACTTC	CAWSVFGRVQETQYF
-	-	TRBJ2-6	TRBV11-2	TGTGCCAGCAGCCCAGGGACGGATATGATCTCTGGGGCCAACGTCCTGACTTTC	CASSPGTDMISGANVLTF
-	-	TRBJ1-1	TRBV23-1	TGCGCCAGCAGTCAATCGAGGGGGATGAACACTGAAGCTTTCTTT	CASSQSRGMNTEAFF
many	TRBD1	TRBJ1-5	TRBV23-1	TGCGCCAGCAGTCAACCGGGACAGGGGGGTCAGCCCCAGCATTTT	CASSQPGQGGQPQHF
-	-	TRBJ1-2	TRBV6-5	TGTGCCAGCAGTTCCCAGACTAACTATGGCTACACCTTC	CASSSQTNYGYTF
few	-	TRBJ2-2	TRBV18	TGTGCCAGCTCTCCAAAGCCCCCTGGGACGGCGAACACCGGGGAGCTGTTTTTT	CASSPKPPGTANTGELFF
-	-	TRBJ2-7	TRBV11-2	TGTGCCAGCAGCGTTGGCAATCAGGGAATCATATACGAGCAGTACTTC	CASSVGNQGIIYEQYF
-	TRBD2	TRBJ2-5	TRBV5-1	TGCGCCAGCAGCCCGGGGGAGGGGCTAGGAGAGACCCAGTACTTC	CASSPGEGLGETQYF
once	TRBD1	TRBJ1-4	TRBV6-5	TGTGCCAGCAGTTACTCTAGGACAGGGAATGAAAAACTGTTTTTT	CASSYSRTGNEKLFF
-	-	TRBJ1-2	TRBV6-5	TGTGCCAGCAGGAGATCAGGGGTTGGCTACACCTTC	CASRRSGVGYTF
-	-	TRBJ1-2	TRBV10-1	TGCGCCAGCAGTGCAACAGTTGGGGGCTACACCTTC	CASSATVGGYTF
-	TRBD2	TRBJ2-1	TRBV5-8	TGTGCCAGCAGCGTACGGGGGGATGCCTACAATGAGCAGTTCTTC	CASSVRGDAYNEQFF
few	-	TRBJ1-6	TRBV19	TGTGCCAGTAGAAGAAAAGAACGTTCACCCCTCCACTTT	CASRRKERSPLHF
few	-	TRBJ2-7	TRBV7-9	TGTGCCAGCGGAGATGGTTCCTACGAGCAGTACTTC	CASGDGSYEQYF
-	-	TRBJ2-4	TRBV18	TGTGCCAGCTCACTCGGACAGCATCTAGCCAAAAACATTCAGTACTTC	CASSLGQHLAKNIQYF
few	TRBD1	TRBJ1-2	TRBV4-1	TGCGCCAGCAGCCAAGGGGCCACAGGGGGAAACTATGGCTACACCTTC	CASSQGATGGNYGYTF
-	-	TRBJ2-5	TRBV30	TGTGCCTGGAGTGGGTACAGACTCCAAGAGACCCAGTACTTC	CAWSGYRLQETQYF
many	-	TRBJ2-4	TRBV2	TGTGCCAGCGGATTAATGGCCAAAAACATTCAGTACTTC	CASGLMAKNIQYF
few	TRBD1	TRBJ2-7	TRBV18	TGTGCCAGCTCACTCTCCGGGACAGGGTTCCACGAGCAGTACTTC	CASSLSGTGFHEQYF
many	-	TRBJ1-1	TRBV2	TGTGCCAGCAGCTTAGGCCGGTGGACTGAAGCTTTCTTT	CASSLGRWTEAFF
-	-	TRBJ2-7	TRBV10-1	TGCGCCAGCAGTCCCTCCTACGAGCAGTACTTC	CASSPSYEQYF
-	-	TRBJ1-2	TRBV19	TGTGCCAGTATAGCAGGACCTAACTATGGCTACACCTTC	CASIAGPNYGYTF
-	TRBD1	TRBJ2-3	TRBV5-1	TGCGCCAGCAGCGAGAACGCCGGGACAGGGGCAGATACGCAGTATTTT	CASSENAGTGADTQYF
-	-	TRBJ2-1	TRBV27	TGTGCCAGCAGTTTAATGGTCACGTGGTCCTACAATGAGCAGTTCTTC	CASSLMVTWSYNEQFF
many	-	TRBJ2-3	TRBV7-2	TGTGCCAGCAGCTTCAAGACAGATACGCAGTATTTT	CASSFKTDTQYF
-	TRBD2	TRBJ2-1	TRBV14	TGTGCCAGCAGCCAAGATGGGGCTAGCGGGAGGAATGAATTTAGGAATGAGCAGTTCTTC	CASSQDGASGRNEFRNEQFF
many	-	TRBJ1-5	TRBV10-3	TGTGCCATCAGTGAGTCTAATCAGCCCCAGCATTTT	CAISESNQPQHF
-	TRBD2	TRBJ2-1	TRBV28	TGTGCCAGCAGCCCTTCGATCGGGACTAGCGGGGGGTTATTGCAGTTCTTC	CASSPSIGTSGGLLQFF
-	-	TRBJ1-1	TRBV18	TGTGCCAGCTCCCAGCTGGGGCAGGGAAGGACGGACACTGAAGCTTTCTTT	CASSQLGQGRTDTEAFF
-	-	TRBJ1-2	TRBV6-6	TGTGCCAGCAGCCCCTCGGGAGTTAACTATGGCTACACCTTC	CASSPSGVNYGYTF
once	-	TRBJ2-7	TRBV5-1	TGCGCCAGCAGCTTGGGGGTGTTAACCTACGAGCAGTACTTC	CASSLGVLTYEQYF
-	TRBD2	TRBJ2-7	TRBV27	TGTGCCAGCAGTCCACTAGCGGGAGCTCTGGAGCAGTACTTC	CASSPLAGALEQYF
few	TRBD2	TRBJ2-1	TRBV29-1	TGCAGGGCCTCCCCGGGGCGGGGGGTCTACAATGAGCAGTTCTTC	CRASPGRGVYNEQFF
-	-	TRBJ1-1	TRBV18	TGTGCCAGCTCACGGGAGGGCCGTACTGAAGCTTTCTTT	CASSREGRTEAFF
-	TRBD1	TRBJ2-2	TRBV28	TGTGCCAGCCTAACCCCGGGGCCCGGGACAGGTCATTCCGGGGAGCTGTTTTTT	CASLTPGPGTGHSGELFF
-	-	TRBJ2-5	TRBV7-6	TGTGCCAGCAGCTGGGGTAGGCAAGAGACCCAGTACTTC	CASSWGRQETQYF
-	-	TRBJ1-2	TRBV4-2	TGTGCCAGCAGCCTAGGGGCCCCGGAGGCAGCGGGAGGCTACACCTTC	CASSLGAPEAAGGYTF
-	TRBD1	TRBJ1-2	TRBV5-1	TGCGCCAGCAGACTGACGACAGGGGACTTCGGCTACACCTTC	CASRLTTGDFGYTF
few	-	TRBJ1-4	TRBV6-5	TGTGCCAGCAGAAACGGTGGAAGGCCTAATGAAAAACTGTTTTTT	CASRNGGRPNEKLFF
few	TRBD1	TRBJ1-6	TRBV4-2	TGTGCCAGCAGCCAAGATTACAGGGGGCGTTCACCCCTCCACTTT	CASSQDYRGRSPLHF
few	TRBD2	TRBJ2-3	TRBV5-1	TGCGCCAGCAGCTTGGGCGGGACTAGCTATACGCAGTATTTT	CASSLGGTSYTQYF
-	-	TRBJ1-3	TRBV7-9	TGTGCCAGCAGCCCCGGACCTCAGTCGGGTGGAAACACCATATATTTT	CASSPGPQSGGNTIYF
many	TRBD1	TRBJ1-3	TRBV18	TGTGCCAGCTCACAATGGGACAGGGCGTCTGGAAACACCATATATTTT	CASSQWDRASGNTIYF
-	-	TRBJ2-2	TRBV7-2	TGTGCCAGCAAGGACGGGAGAAAAGGCGGGGAGCTGTTTTTT	CASKDGRKGGELFF
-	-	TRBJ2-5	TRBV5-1	TGCGCCAGCAGCTTGTTCGGGCCCGGAGGGAGAGAGACCCAGTACTTC	CASSLFGPGGRETQYF
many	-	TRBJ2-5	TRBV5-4	TGTGCCAGCAGCCTCCCCAGTGTCCAAGAGACCCAGTACTTC	CASSLPSVQETQYF